The clone carrying this TCR beta chain was seen at least ten times. Each TRB amplification used roughly 250-550 ng of genomic DNA from blood. The CDR3 extends over 16 amino acids. Germline lookup yields CDR1 SQVTM and CDR2 ANQGSEA. V was shortened by 4 bases and J by 2 bases, with 20 bases between the two germline ends. This sample was included in a study of T and B cells in COVID-19 patients. Multiplex PCR with BIOMED2 TRB-A/B primer pools amplified TRB rearrangements. Each CDR3 protein gets one entry after TCRdb re-called the multiplex PCR reads with MiXCR. The table lists roughly 7,800 distinct CDR3 sequences, approximately 24% of them singletons.

The gene calls are TRBV29-1 and TRBJ1-1; D possibly corresponds to TRBD1 (6 bases). The source is a human donor with active COVID-19. Sequenced sample: blood. CDR3 amino acids: CSVGIDRTEKNTEAFF. The CDR3 DNA reads TGCAGCGTTGGCATTGATAGGACAGAAAAAAACACTGAAGCTTTCTTT.